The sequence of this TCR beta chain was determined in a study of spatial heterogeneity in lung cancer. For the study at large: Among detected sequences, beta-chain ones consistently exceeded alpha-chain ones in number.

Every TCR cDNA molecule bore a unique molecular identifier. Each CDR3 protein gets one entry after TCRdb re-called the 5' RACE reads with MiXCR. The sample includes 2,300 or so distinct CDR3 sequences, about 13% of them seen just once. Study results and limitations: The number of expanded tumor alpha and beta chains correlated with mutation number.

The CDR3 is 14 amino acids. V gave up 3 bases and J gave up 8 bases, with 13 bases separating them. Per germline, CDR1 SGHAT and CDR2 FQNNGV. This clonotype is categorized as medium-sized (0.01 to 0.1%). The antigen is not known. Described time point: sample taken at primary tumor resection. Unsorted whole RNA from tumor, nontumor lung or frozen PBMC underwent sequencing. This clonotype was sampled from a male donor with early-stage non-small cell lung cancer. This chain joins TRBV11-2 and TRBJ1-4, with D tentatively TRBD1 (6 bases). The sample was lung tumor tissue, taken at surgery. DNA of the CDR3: TGTGCCAGCAGCTTTGGGGGCGGAAAGGAAAAACTGTTTTTT. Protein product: CASSFGGGKEKLFF. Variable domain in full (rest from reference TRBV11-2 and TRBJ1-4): EAGVAQSPRYKIIEKRQSVAFWCNPISGHATLYWYQQILGQGPKLLIQFQNNGVVDDSQLPKDRFSAERLKGVDSTLKIQPAKLEDSAVYLCASSFGGGKEKLFFGSGTQLSVL.